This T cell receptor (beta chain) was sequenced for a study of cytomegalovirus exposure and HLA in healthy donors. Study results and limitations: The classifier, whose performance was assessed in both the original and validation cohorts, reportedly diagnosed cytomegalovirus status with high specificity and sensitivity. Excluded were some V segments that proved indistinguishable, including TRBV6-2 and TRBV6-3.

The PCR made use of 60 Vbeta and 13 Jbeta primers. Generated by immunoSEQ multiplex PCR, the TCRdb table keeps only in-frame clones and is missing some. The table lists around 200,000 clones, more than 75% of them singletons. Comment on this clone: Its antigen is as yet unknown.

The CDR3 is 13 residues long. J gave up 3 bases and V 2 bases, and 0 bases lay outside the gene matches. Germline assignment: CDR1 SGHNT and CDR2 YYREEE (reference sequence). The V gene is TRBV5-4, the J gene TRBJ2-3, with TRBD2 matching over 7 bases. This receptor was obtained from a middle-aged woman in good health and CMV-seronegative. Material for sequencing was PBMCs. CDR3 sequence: CASSFSGTDTQYF. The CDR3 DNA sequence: TGTGCCAGCAGCTTTAGCGGGACAGATACGCAGTATTTT.